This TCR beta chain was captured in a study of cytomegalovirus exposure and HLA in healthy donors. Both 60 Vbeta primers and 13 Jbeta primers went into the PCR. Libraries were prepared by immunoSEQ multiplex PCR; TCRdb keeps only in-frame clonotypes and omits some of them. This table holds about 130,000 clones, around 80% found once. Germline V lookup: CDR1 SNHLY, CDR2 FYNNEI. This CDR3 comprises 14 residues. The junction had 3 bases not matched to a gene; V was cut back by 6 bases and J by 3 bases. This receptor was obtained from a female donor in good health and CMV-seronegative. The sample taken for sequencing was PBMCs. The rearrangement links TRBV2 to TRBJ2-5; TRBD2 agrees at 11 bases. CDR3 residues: CASRRGLAEETQYF. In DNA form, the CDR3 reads TGTGCCAGCAGACGGGGACTAGCGGAAGAGACCCAGTACTTC.